Listed below are T cell receptor beta chains from one sample, sequenced in a study of molecular identifiers for immune sequencing clone quantification. Using its own MiXCR run on the PCR reads, TCRdb lists one record per CDR3 protein. Of under 350,000 distinct CDR3 sequences detected, roughly a quarter appear once; the ten largest clones hold around 0.76%. The sequencing input was naive CD8+ T cells from blood, with Jurkat cell RNA spiked in. The receptors shown here come from a human donor in good health. Some libraries in this study had Jurkat cell RNA spiked in. The CDR3 runs from the conserved cysteine through the conserved F or W. The order of the fields is D gene, J gene, CDR3 length, V gene, clone size, CDR3 DNA, CDR3 protein. D genes are given only for firm matches. The listing skips clone size in some rows; elsewhere it reads once, few, many or a size class.

NA,TRBJ2-5,11,TRBV7-6,few,TGTGCCAGCAGCTTAGGGCCGACCCAGTACTTC,CASSLGPTQYF
TRBD2,TRBJ2-7,15,TRBV7-2,NA,TGTGCCAGCAGCTTAATGGGACTAGCGGACTACGAGCAGTACTTC,CASSLMGLADYEQYF
NA,TRBJ2-2,13,TRBV24-1,many,TGTGCCACCTCGGGAGAGTTCACCGGGGAGCTGTTTTTT,CATSGEFTGELFF
NA,TRBJ2-7,11,TRBV30,NA,TGTGCCTGGAGTGGCCAGGACGAGCAGTACTTC,CAWSGQDEQYF
NA,TRBJ1-1,11,TRBV30,NA,TGTGCCTGGAACACTGGGATTGAAGCTTTCTTT,CAWNTGIEAFF
TRBD1,TRBJ2-5,14,TRBV12-3/TRBV12-4,few,TGTGCCAGCAGTCGGACAGGGCGGGCTGAGACCCAGTACTTC,CASSRTGRAETQYF
NA,TRBJ2-3,16,TRBV30,NA,TGTGCCTGGACTGTTCCCAATAGGAAAAGCACAAATACGCAGTATTTT,CAWTVPNRKSTNTQYF
NA,TRBJ2-1,14,TRBV7-9,NA,TGTGCCAGCAAGGGCCCGTACGACGCGGATGAGCAGTTCTTC,CASKGPYDADEQFF
NA,TRBJ2-5,12,TRBV5-4,many,TGTGCCAGCAGTTTAGGCCAAGAGACCCAGTACTTC,CASSLGQETQYF
TRBD1,TRBJ1-1,16,TRBV7-9,NA,TGTGCCAGCAGCTGGGACAGGGTGCTTTTTGACACTGAAGCTTTCTTT,CASSWDRVLFDTEAFF
TRBD1,TRBJ1-2,17,TRBV27,few,TGTGCCAGCAGTACCTTTCCGGGACAGGGGGCGATCGATGGCTACACCTTC,CASSTFPGQGAIDGYTF
NA,TRBJ2-7,13,TRBV19,few,TGTGCCAGTAGTAATGGGCCCGCCTACGAGCAGTACTTC,CASSNGPAYEQYF